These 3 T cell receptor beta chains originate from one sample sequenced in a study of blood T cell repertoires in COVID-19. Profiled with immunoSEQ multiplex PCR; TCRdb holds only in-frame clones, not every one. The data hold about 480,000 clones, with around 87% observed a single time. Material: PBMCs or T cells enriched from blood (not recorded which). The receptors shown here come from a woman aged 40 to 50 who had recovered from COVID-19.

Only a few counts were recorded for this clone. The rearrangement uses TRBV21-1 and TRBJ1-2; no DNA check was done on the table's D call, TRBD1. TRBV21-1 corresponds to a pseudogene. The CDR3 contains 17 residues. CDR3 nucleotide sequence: TGTGCCAGCAGCAAAGAGATTAGGGGCAGGGGTCCCTATGGCTACACCTTC. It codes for CASSKEIRGRGPYGYTF.

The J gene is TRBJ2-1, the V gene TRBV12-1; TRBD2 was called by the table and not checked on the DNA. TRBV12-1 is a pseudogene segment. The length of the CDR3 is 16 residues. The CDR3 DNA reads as TGTGCCAGCAGCCGCCCCAGCGGGAGACGGGGGAATGAGCAGTTCTTC. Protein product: CASSRPSGRRGNEQFF.

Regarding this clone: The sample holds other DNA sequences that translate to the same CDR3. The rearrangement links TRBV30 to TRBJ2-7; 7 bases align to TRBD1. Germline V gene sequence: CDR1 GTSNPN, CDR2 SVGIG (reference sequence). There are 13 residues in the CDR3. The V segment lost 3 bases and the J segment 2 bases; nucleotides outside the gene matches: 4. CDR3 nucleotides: TGTGCCTGGAGGTTGACAGGGACCTACGAGCAGTACTTC. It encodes CAWRLTGTYEQYF.